A single T cell receptor (beta chain) is shown here with its context. This record belongs to a study of blood T cell repertoires in COVID-19. Across the study: The United States, Italy and Spain were the sources of the acute and convalescent COVID-19 samples. From T cells, B-cell-depleted T cells, or PBMCs came the material, which was cDNA or gDNA.

The length of the CDR3 is 14 residues. Trimming took off 0 bases at V and 0 bases at J, with 6 bases between the two ends. Per the germline V gene, CDR1 is LGHDT and CDR2 is YNNKEL (reference sequence). Authors' methods: The authors estimated nucleated cell counts from reference gene primer amplification. Profiling relied on immunoSEQ multiplex PCR, and the TCRdb table lists in-frame clones only, not all of them. From that table come the V and J calls and clone size; the DNA was used to work out D and trimming. The sample holds approximately 500,000 clones, around 90% seen once. Sequencing was done on a sample of peripheral blood. The sequence derives from a woman aged 45 to 65 with COVID-19, enrolled during active disease. This chain connects TRBV3-1 (or the pseudogene TRBV3-2) to TRBJ2-7; D remains ambiguous. CDR3 sequence reads: CASSQDLLSYEQYF. CDR3 nucleotides: TGTGCCAGCAGCCAAGATTTACTCTCCTACGAGCAGTACTTC.